The sequence of this T cell receptor beta chain was determined in a study of blood T cell repertoires in COVID-19. Study-level information: Acute and convalescent COVID-19 samples came from the United States, Italy and Spain.

The CDR3 spans 16 residues. CDR1 GTSNPN and CDR2 SVGIG come from the germline V gene (reference sequence). The V end lost 5 bases, the J end lost 7 bases, and 25 bases lay between the germline ends. Seattle-derived patients entered the study during active infection and were followed longitudinally. In the source study's methods: Counts of nucleated cells, estimated from reference gene primer amplification, were obtained. Generated by immunoSEQ multiplex PCR, the TCRdb table keeps only in-frame clones and is missing some. The V and J calls and clone size come from that table; D and trimming were worked out from the DNA. This table has approximately 290,000 clones, approximately 85% appearing once.

Material for sequencing was peripheral blood. This TCR derives from a human donor with COVID-19, enrolled during active disease. The donor label of this sample is uncertain. This chain joins TRBV30 and TRBJ2-3; weak D call: TRBD1 (6 bases). The CDR3 reads CAWGHTSRGVGYTQYF. The CDR3 nucleotides read TGTGCCTGGGGCCATACGAGCAGGGGCGTTGGGTATACGCAGTATTTT. The variable domain in full, with the rest retrieved from reference TRBV30 and TRBJ2-3, is SQTIHQWPATLVQPVGSPLSLECTVEGTSNPNLYWYRQAAGRGLQLLFYSVGIGQISSEVPQNLSASRPQDRQFILSSKKLLLSDSGFYLCAWGHTSRGVGYTQYFGPGTRLTVL.